This TCR beta chain was found in a study of shared clonotypes between healthy human individuals. General study points: A handful of donors had roughly 5% of their naive CD4 clonotypes in common.

The CDR3 extends over 13 amino acids. CDR1 SGHTA and CDR2 FQGNSA come from the germline V gene. Trimming cost V 3 bases and J 12 bases; bases outside gene matches: 9. On this clone itself: Its specificity is not known.

An approximately 200 ng quantity of DNA, 30,000 to 35,000 T cell genomes, went into the sorted-subset replicate PCRs. The assay was immunoSEQ multiplex PCR, and TCRdb's table has in-frame clones only and misses some. The sample shows over 2 million clones, less than 95% of them seen only once. The sample was naive CD4+ T cells from PBMCs. Subset meaning: CD45RA+ positively selected. This chain connects TRBV7-2 to TRBJ1-1; 8 positions match TRBD1. This receptor was taken from a man between 18 and 35 years old in good health. Some clones in this sample may be carry-over from other donors' samples. CDR3 in DNA: TGTGCCAGCAGCTTCGGACAGGGTAGGGCAACTTTCTTT. Residues: CASSFGQGRATFF.